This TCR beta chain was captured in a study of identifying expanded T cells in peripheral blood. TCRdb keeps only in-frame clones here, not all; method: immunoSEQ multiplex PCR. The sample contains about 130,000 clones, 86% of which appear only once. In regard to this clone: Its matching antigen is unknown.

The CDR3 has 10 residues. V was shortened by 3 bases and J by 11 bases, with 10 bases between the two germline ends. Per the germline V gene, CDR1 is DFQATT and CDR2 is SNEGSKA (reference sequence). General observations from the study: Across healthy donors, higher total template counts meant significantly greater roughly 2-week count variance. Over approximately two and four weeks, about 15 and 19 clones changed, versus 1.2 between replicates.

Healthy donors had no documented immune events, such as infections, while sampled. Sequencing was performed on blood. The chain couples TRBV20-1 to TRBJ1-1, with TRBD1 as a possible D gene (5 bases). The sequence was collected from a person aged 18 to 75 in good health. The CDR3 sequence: CSASQGVAFF. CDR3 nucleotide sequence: TGCAGTGCTAGTCAAGGGGTGGCTTTCTTT.